Shown below are 19 T cell receptor beta chains from a single sample sequenced in a study of control samples from healthy donors and cancer patients. TCRdb's table, derived via immunoSEQ multiplex PCR, lists solely in-frame clones and lacks some. The sample gives about 110,000 clones, about four fifths of which show up once; under 15% is in the top ten. Sequenced: blood. The receptors were sampled from a woman aged 50 to 60 in good health.

This clone came up once. The rearrangement uses TRBV6-4 and TRBJ2-5; D not resolved. The CDR3 is 13 amino acids. With 7 bases removed from V and 1 base from J, the gap between germline ends came to 10 bases. In germline, CDR1 is MRHNA, CDR2 SNTAGT. The CDR3 is CASNTGCQETQYF. Written as DNA, the CDR3 is TGTGCCAGCAACACTGGGTGCCAAGAGACCCAGTACTTC.

The rearrangement joins TRBV24-1 to TRBJ1-4; D gene unclear. Germline V gene sequence: CDR1 KGHDR, CDR2 SFDVKD. CDR3 length equals 12 residues. Trimming pared 1 base from V and 11 bases from J, leaving 7 bases between. Here the CDR3 DNA reads TGTGCCACCAGTGATTTTAACGATAAACTGTTTTTT. Amino acid sequence: CATSDFNDKLFF.

The chain recombines TRBV18 with TRBJ2-7; tentative D call: TRBD2 (5 bases). Germline CDR1 and CDR2: KGHSH and LQKENI. Trimming removed 6 bases from V and 4 bases from J, with 13 bases in between. The CDR3 contains 13 residues. The CDR3 coding sequence is TGTGCCAGCTCTTCAGCGGCTCAATACGAGCAGTACTTC. Translated, it gives CASSSAAQYEQYF.

In DNA form, the CDR3 reads TGTGCCAGCAGCTTAGGCCGCGGGGGCTACACAGATACGCAGTATTTT. Translated, it gives CASSLGRGGYTDTQYF. The chain joins TRBV13 to TRBJ2-3; maybe TRBD2 (7 bases). Germline lookup yields CDR1 PRHDT and CDR2 FYEKMQ (reference sequence). V lost 0 bases and J 2 bases, leaving 12 bases between the germline ends. The CDR3 is 16 residues long.

This rearrangement joins TRBV30 to TRBJ1-6; D is possibly TRBD1 (6 bases). V was shortened by 0 bases and J by 9 bases, with 12 bases between the two germline ends. CDR1 GTSNPN and CDR2 SVGIG come from the germline V gene (reference sequence). This CDR3 contains 14 residues. The CDR3 region is CAWSVQGLGSPLHF. Here the CDR3 DNA reads TGTGCCTGGAGTGTACAGGGTCTCGGTTCACCCCTCCACTTT. The whole variable domain, filled in from reference TRBV30 and TRBJ1-6, reads SQTIHQWPATLVQPVGSPLSLECTVEGTSNPNLYWYRQAAGRGLQLLFYSVGIGQISSEVPQNLSASRPQDRQFILSSKKLLLSDSGFYLCAWSVQGLGSPLHFGNGTRLTVT.

This sequence joins TRBV6-2 or TRBV6-3 and TRBJ1-6; D is unresolved. Deletions cut 0 bases from V and 0 bases from J, with 18 bases between. Germline CDR1 is MNHEY and CDR2 is SVGEGT. The length of the CDR3 is 20 residues. The CDR3 nucleotides are TGTGCCAGCAGTTACTCGCTTTCCGGACGGACTAGCTCCTATAATTCACCCCTCCACTTT. This gives the protein CASSYSLSGRTSSYNSPLHF.

There are a few counts of this clone. The gene calls are TRBV3-1 (or the pseudogene TRBV3-2) and TRBJ1-1; D remains unclear. Trimming removed 0 bases from V and 6 bases from J, with 5 bases in between. This CDR3 spans 12 amino acids. Germline V lookup: CDR1 LGHDT, CDR2 YNNKEL (reference sequence). CDR3 nucleotides: TGTGCCAGCAGCCAAGATAGGGCTGAAGCTTTCTTT. Translation: CASSQDRAEAFF.

The chain recombines TRBV6-5 with TRBJ2-7, with a possible D match to TRBD2 (6 bases). The CDR3 totals 12 residues. The germline CDR1 and CDR2 sequences are MNHEY and SVGAGI. V lost 9 bases to trimming and J lost 3 bases, with 12 bases between them. As DNA, the CDR3 is TGTGCCAGTGGAGGGAGAAACTACGAGCAGTACTTC. This gives the protein CASGGRNYEQYF.

In the case of this clone: Other nucleotide sequences from this sample produce the same CDR3. The chain joins TRBV5-1 to TRBJ2-3; D call uncertain. Trimming pared 2 bases from V and 2 bases from J, leaving 9 bases between. The V gene's germline CDR1 is SGHRS and CDR2 YFSETQ. This CDR3 region has 14 residues. CDR3 sequence reads: CASSLAQITDTQYF. The CDR3 region has the DNA TGCGCCAGCAGCTTAGCCCAGATCACAGATACGCAGTATTTT.

V is TRBV2 and J is TRBJ2-1; D not resolved. Germline V gene sequence: CDR1 SNHLY, CDR2 FYNNEI. The ends were cut back, 7 bases at V and 8 bases at J, with 21 bases in the middle. The CDR3 sequence is 15 residues long. The CDR3 loop is CASNQGPLSGDEQFF. The CDR3 region has the DNA TGTGCCAGCAATCAAGGCCCCCTCTCTGGCGATGAGCAGTTCTTC.

The chain's CDR3 is CATSAAASPGQGRTYGYTF. The CDR3 DNA reads as TGTGCCACCAGTGCCGCTGCAAGTCCGGGACAGGGTCGTACCTATGGCTACACCTTC. J is TRBJ1-2 and V is TRBV24-1; TRBD1 matches 9 bases. The germline gives CDR1 KGHDR, CDR2 SFDVKD. V gave up 5 bases and J gave up 4 bases; unmatched junction bases: 19. The CDR3 is 19 amino acids.

This clone was observed once. This chain links TRBV10-1 with TRBJ2-2; 7 bases match TRBD1. This CDR3 comprises 13 residues. Germline V CDR1 and CDR2: WNHNN, SYGVQD (reference sequence). V dropped 4 bases and J dropped 8; count of bases not matched to a gene: 4. CDR3 region: CASSGTGRGELFF. CDR3 bases: TGCGCCAGCAGTGGGACAGGAAGGGGGGAGCTGTTTTTT.

The V and J genes are TRBV5-1 and TRBJ1-5; D remains ambiguous. The CDR3 is 13 residues long. The V gene lost 2 bases and the J gene lost 4 bases, with 7 bases spanning the gap. Germline CDR1 is SGHRS and CDR2 is YFSETQ. The DNA of the CDR3 is TGCGCCAGCAGCTTAGGGCCAAATCAGCCCCAGCATTTT. It codes for CASSLGPNQPQHF.

The V and J genes are TRBV9 and TRBJ1-4; 8 bases fit TRBD1. CDR1 is SGDLS, CDR2 YYNGEE, per germline. This CDR3 region has 15 residues. Trimming took 3 bases from V and 1 from J; bases not matched to a gene: 2. The DNA of the CDR3 is TGTGCCAGCAGCGGGACAGGGCAAACTAATGAAAAACTGTTTTTT. It translates to CASSGTGQTNEKLFF.

With regard to this clone: The limits of the CDR3 on the DNA are not certain, so only TCRdb's listed CDR3 is given. The rearrangement joins TRBV2 to TRBJ1-6; the table gives TRBD1 as D, unverified against the DNA. 11 amino acids form the CDR3, both terminal residues included. Germline loops: CDR1 SNHLY, CDR2 FYNNEI. The CDR3 is CASILGARPNF.

The chain recombines TRBV7-8 with TRBJ2-2, with a weak D call TRBD1 (6 bases). The CDR3 has 17 amino acids. Germline loops: CDR1 SGHVS, CDR2 FQNEAQ. Trimming stripped 1 base from V and 2 bases from J, with 14 bases between. CDR3 amino acids: CASSLGAGAINTGELFF. The CDR3, as DNA: TGTGCCAGCAGCTTAGGAGCAGGGGCGATTAACACCGGGGAGCTGTTTTTT.

CDR3 in DNA: TGTGCCAGCAGCTTAGGACGCCTAAACTTTGTAAGGGATCAGCCCCAGCATTTT. Translating it yields CASSLGRLNFVRDQPQHF. J is TRBJ1-5 and V is TRBV7-8; no definite D call. CDR1 SGHVS and CDR2 FQNEAQ come from the germline V gene. Trimming took off 1 base at V and 5 bases at J, with 21 bases between the two ends. The CDR3 is 18 residues long.

The chain has TRBV4-3 and TRBJ2-5, with a possible D match to TRBD1 (5 bases). V gave up 0 bases and J gave up 3 bases, with 11 bases separating them. The CDR3 is 15 amino acids. Germline V CDR1 and CDR2: LGHNA, YSLEER. Written as DNA, the CDR3 is TGCGCCAGCAGCCAAGAATACAGGTTAGAAGAGACCCAGTACTTC. As protein: CASSQEYRLEETQYF.

The chain employs TRBV5-4 and TRBJ1-2; 7 bases match TRBD1. Germline CDR1 SGHNT, CDR2 YYREEE (reference sequence). V lost 2 bases, J lost 8 bases, and 6 bases stayed unmatched. There are 13 residues in the CDR3. The CDR3 spells CASSLPAGGGYTF. DNA of the CDR3: TGTGCCAGCAGCTTACCGGCAGGGGGGGGCTACACCTTC.